The 17 T cell receptor beta chains given below trace back to one sample, sequenced in a study of cytomegalovirus exposure and HLA in healthy donors. PCR employed 60 Vbeta and 13 Jbeta primers. Method: immunoSEQ multiplex PCR; TCRdb's copy keeps in-frame clones and lacks some. The table has 200,000 to 250,000 clones, about 80% seen once. Material for sequencing was PBMCs. All receptors derive from a woman between 40 and 50 years old in good health and CMV-seronegative.

This sequence joins TRBV11-2 and TRBJ1-2, with 7 bases matching TRBD1. CDR1 is SGHAT and CDR2 is FQNNGV in the germline V gene. This CDR3 has 14 residues. Trimming cost V 5 bases and J 4 bases; bases outside gene matches: 7. Written as DNA, the CDR3 is TGTGCCAGCAGCCCAATGGACAGGCCCTATGGCTACACCTTC. Translating it yields CASSPMDRPYGYTF.

This clone has just one count. The V call is TRBV5-4, the J call TRBJ2-3; D might be TRBD2 (7 bases). Trimming removed 5 bases from V and 6 bases from J, with 19 bases in between. Germline loops: CDR1 SGHNT, CDR2 YYREEE (reference sequence). The CDR3 has 15 amino acids. The CDR3 reads CASRLGGGASDTQYF. DNA for the CDR3: TGTGCCAGCAGACTCGGTGGGGGGGCATCGGATACGCAGTATTTT. Full variable domain (rest looked up from reference TRBV5-4 and TRBJ2-3): ETGVTQSPTHLIKTRGQQVTLRCSSQSGHNTVSWYQQALGQGPQFIFQYYREEENGRGNFPPRFSGLQFPNYSSELNVNALELDDSALYLCASRLGGGASDTQYFGPGTRLTVL.

The chain recombines TRBV5-4 with TRBJ2-3; D remains unclear. V was pared by 7 bases and J by 2 bases, with 11 bases between. Germline assignment: CDR1 SGHNT and CDR2 YYREEE (reference sequence). The CDR3 has 13 residues. CDR3 loop: CASQIGVTDTQYF. The CDR3, as DNA: TGTGCCAGCCAAATTGGAGTCACAGATACGCAGTATTTT.

V and J are TRBV7-9 and TRBJ1-3, with 9 bases aligning to TRBD1. V dropped 4 bases and J dropped 4; count of bases not matched to a gene: 5. Germline V gene lookup returns CDR1 SEHNR and CDR2 FQNEAQ (reference sequence). This CDR3 region has 15 residues. The CDR3 DNA follows: TGTGCCAGCAGCTCAAGGACAGGGGAAGGAAACACCATATATTTT. The encoded protein is CASSSRTGEGNTIYF.

The chain has TRBV28 and TRBJ1-5, with D possibly matching TRBD1 (6 bases). Germline V gene data show CDR1 as MDHEN and CDR2 as SYDVKM. The CDR3 covers 14 residues. V shed 6 bases and J shed 5 bases, with 14 bases lying between them. CDR3 loop: CASSQGGAHQPQHF. The CDR3 DNA is TGTGCCAGCAGCCAAGGGGGAGCGCATCAGCCCCAGCATTTT. The variable domain in full, with the rest retrieved from reference TRBV28 and TRBJ1-5, is DVKVTQSSRYLVKRTGEKVFLECVQDMDHENMFWYRQDPGLGLRLIYFSYDVKMKEKGDIPEGYSVSREKKERFSLILESASTNQTSMYLCASSQGGAHQPQHFGDGTRLSIL.

V usage is TRBV7-8 and J usage is TRBJ2-3; TRBD2 aligns across 12 bases. CDR1 is SGHVS and CDR2 is FQNEAQ in the germline V gene. The CDR3 has 16 residues. With V trimmed by 5 bases and J by 4 bases, 7 bases remained unmatched. The CDR3 DNA reads as TGTGCCAGCAGCCAAACCCTAGCGGGGGGGGCAGATACGCAGTATTTT. Protein: CASSQTLAGGADTQYF.

The chain links TRBV7-8 to TRBJ2-5; tentative D call: TRBD1 (6 bases). Gene TRBJ2-7 matches the end of the DNA better, so the J call may be wrong. Germline CDR1 and CDR2: SGHVS and FQNEAQ. This CDR3 has 14 amino acids. This chain's CDR3 is CASSFGQISYEQYF. As DNA, the CDR3 is TGTGCCAGCAGCTTCGGACAGATCTCCTACGAGCAGTACTTC.

The chain carries TRBV6-5 and TRBJ2-7, with D perhaps TRBD2 (5 bases). Trimming shortened V by 4 bases and J by 5 bases, and 21 bases separated the two germline ends. Per germline, CDR1 MNHEY and CDR2 SVGAGI. The CDR3 spans 16 residues. The CDR3 here is CASSSASALEEHEQYF. DNA of the CDR3: TGTGCCAGCAGTTCCGCGAGCGCCCTGGAGGAACACGAGCAGTACTTC.

This clone was recorded only once. The J gene is TRBJ1-1, the V gene TRBV5-1, with 7 nucleotides matching TRBD1. CDR1 is SGHRS, CDR2 YFSETQ, per germline. This CDR3 is 14 amino acids long. The ends lost 3 bases at V and 1 base at J; junction bases unmatched: 3. CDR3 protein: CASSWGQQNTEAFF. CDR3 nucleotides: TGCGCCAGCAGCTGGGGACAGCAGAACACTGAAGCTTTCTTT.

This clone was seen more than once but under ten times. The chain carries TRBV6-1 and TRBJ1-2, with D maybe TRBD1 (6 bases). The CDR3 has 13 amino acids. Per the germline V gene, CDR1 is MNHNS and CDR2 is SASEGT. Trimming cost V 8 bases and J 12 bases, with 22 bases left between them. CDR3 bases: TGTGCCAGCGCAAATGGGGGCCTGGTGACGAACACCTTC. Its protein product is CASANGGLVTNTF.

J is TRBJ1-3 and V is TRBV5-1, with 8 bases that match TRBD1. With V trimmed by 4 bases and J by 2 bases, 5 bases remained unmatched. Germline V CDR1 and CDR2: SGHRS, YFSETQ. CDR3 length equals 15 residues. The CDR3 region is CASSPTGDPGNTIYF. The CDR3 DNA reads TGCGCCAGCAGCCCGACAGGGGACCCTGGAAACACCATATATTTT.

The V gene is TRBV19, the J gene TRBJ1-6, with no clear D. The V gene's germline CDR1 is LNHDA and CDR2 SQIVND (reference sequence). This CDR3 comprises 15 residues. V was clipped by 8 bases and J by 2 bases, with 13 bases between them. The CDR3 bases are TGTGCCAGTCATCCTCCGGGAACCTATAATTCACCCCTCCACTTT. Translating gives CASHPPGTYNSPLHF.

This clone was seen more than once but under ten times. The chain couples TRBV6-6 to TRBJ1-5; D is uncertain. CDR1 MNHNY and CDR2 SVGAGI come from the germline V gene (reference sequence). Trimming cost V 7 bases and J 3 bases, with 10 bases left between them. The CDR3 is made up of 13 amino acids. As DNA, the CDR3 is TGTGCCAGCAACGAACAGAACAATCAGCCCCAGCATTTT. Protein sequence: CASNEQNNQPQHF.

The rearrangement links TRBV7-8 to TRBJ2-3; maybe TRBD1 (6 bases). Germline CDR1 reads SGHVS; CDR2 reads FQNEAQ. This CDR3 contains 12 residues. Deletions cut 4 bases from V and 6 bases from J, with 8 bases between. The CDR3 sequence is CASSSDRDTQYF. CDR3 DNA: TGTGCCAGCAGCTCCGACAGGGATACGCAGTATTTT.

Comment on this clone: No DNA is shown, since the ends of the CDR3 on it are uncertain; the CDR3 is the one TCRdb lists. This rearrangement joins TRBV30 to TRBJ1-2; the D segment call TRBD1 is taken from the table without a DNA check. Germline values: CDR1 GTSNPN, CDR2 SVGIG (reference sequence). The CDR3 region is 15 residues in length, termini included. The CDR3 reads CAWSVGKGAGYGYPF.

The chain links TRBV19 to TRBJ1-4, with a possible D match to TRBD1 (5 bases). The germline V and J ends were trimmed by 0 bases and 8 bases, with 13 bases remaining between them. From germline, CDR1 is LNHDA and CDR2 SQIVND (reference sequence). The CDR3 is 15 residues long. DNA for the CDR3: TGTGCCAGTAGTATAGAGGAGGGGCTCGCCGAAAAACTGTTTTTT. Translating gives CASSIEEGLAEKLFF.

The chain recombines TRBV9 with TRBJ2-7, with 8 bases matching TRBD1. The J segment lost 5 bases and the V segment lost 3 bases, leaving 7 bases of the junction unmatched. Germline V gene sequence: CDR1 SGDLS, CDR2 YYNGEE. The CDR3 consists of 14 residues. The CDR3 loop reads CASSAGQGFHEQYF. CDR3 nucleotide sequence: TGTGCCAGCAGCGCCGGACAGGGATTCCACGAGCAGTACTTC.